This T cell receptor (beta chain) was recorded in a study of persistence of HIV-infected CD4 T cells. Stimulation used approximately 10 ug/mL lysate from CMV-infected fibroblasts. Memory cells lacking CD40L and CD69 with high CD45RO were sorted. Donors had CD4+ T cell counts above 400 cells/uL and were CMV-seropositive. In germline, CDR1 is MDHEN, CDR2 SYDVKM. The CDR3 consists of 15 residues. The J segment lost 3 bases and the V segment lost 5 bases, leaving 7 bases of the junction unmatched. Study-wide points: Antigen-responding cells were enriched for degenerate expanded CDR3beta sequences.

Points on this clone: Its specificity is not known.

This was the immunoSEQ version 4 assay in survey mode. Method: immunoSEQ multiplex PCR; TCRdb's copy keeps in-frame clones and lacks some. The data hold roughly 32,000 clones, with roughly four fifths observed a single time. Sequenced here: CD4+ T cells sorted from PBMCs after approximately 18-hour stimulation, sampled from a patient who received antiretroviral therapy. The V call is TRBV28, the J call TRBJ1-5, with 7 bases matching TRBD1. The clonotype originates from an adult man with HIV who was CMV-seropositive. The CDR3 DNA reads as TGTGCCAGCAGTCACGGACAGGTCTACAATCAGCCCCAGCATTTT. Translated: CASSHGQVYNQPQHF. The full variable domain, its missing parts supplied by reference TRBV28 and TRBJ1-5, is DVKVTQSSRYLVKRTGEKVFLECVQDMDHENMFWYRQDPGLGLRLIYFSYDVKMKEKGDIPEGYSVSREKKERFSLILESASTNQTSMYLCASSHGQVYNQPQHFGDGTRLSIL.